A single sample is the source of the 30 T cell receptor beta chains below, sequenced in a study of brain T cells in children with intractable seizures. Time point noted: blood from clinic visit 5 months post-surgery; TSC patient then seizure free. Profiled with immunoSEQ multiplex PCR; TCRdb holds only in-frame clones, not every one. The sample holds 300,000 to 400,000 clones, 93% seen once. This sample comprised peripheral blood, obtained roughly 5 months after surgery. The receptors here all came from a boy under two years old with tuberous sclerosis and intractable seizures.

The chain recombines TRBV4-2 with TRBJ2-7; possibly TRBD1 for D (6 bases). The CDR3 has 14 residues. V was cut by 3 bases and J by 6 bases, with 15 bases left in between. Germline CDR1 is LGHNA and CDR2 is YNFKEQ. The CDR3 coding sequence is TGTGCCAGCAGCCACCACAGGGATGATGGCGAGCAGTACTTC. Protein: CASSHHRDDGEQYF.

This clone was recorded only once. The V call is TRBV2, the J call TRBJ1-5; D is unresolved. The CDR3 is 16 amino acids. Germline assignment: CDR1 SNHLY and CDR2 FYNNEI. Trimming left V 2 bases short and J 3 bases short, with 14 bases between. The DNA of the CDR3 is TGTGCCAGCAGTGAATTTCCGGCGACCTACAATCAGCCCCAGCATTTT. This translates into CASSEFPATYNQPQHF.

In this sample, this clone turned up once. The sample carries other DNA sequences with the same CDR3. The genes are TRBV6-5 and TRBJ1-2; possibly TRBD1 for D (5 bases). With 0 bases removed from V and 3 bases from J, the gap between germline ends came to 5 bases. The V gene's germline CDR1 is MNHEY and CDR2 SVGAGI. There are 13 residues in the CDR3. CDR3 amino acids: CASSYSGDYGYTF. The DNA for the CDR3 is TGTGCCAGCAGTTACTCGGGGGACTATGGCTACACCTTC.

The sample holds a few counts of this clone. The rearrangement joins TRBV18 to TRBJ1-3; D is unclear. Germline-derived CDR1 and CDR2 are KGHSH and LQKENI. Trimming stripped 5 bases from V and 0 bases from J, with 11 bases between. The CDR3 has 15 amino acids. CDR3 protein: CASSSSPLSGNTIYF. Here the CDR3 DNA reads TGTGCCAGCTCATCCAGTCCTCTCTCTGGAAACACCATATATTTT.

The V call is TRBV2, the J call TRBJ2-4; D not resolved. Trimming left V 6 bases short and J 0 bases short, with 9 bases between. The CDR3 consists of 14 residues. CDR1 and CDR2 (germline): SNHLY, FYNNEI. Here the CDR3 DNA reads TGTGCCAGCAGGGTTACCTTAGCCAAAAACATTCAGTACTTC. Translating it yields CASRVTLAKNIQYF.

In its sample, this clone was seen once. V gene TRBV25-1 combines with J gene TRBJ1-3, with 9 bases identical to TRBD1. Trimming cost V 5 bases and J 10 bases; bases outside gene matches: 15. This CDR3 is 16 amino acids long. Germline CDR1 reads MGHDK; CDR2 reads SYGVNS. The CDR3 sequence is CASSLTTGQGKGTIYF. Here the CDR3 DNA reads TGTGCCAGCAGTTTAACTACGGGACAGGGAAAGGGGACCATATATTTT.

The V call is TRBV5-1, the J call TRBJ2-7; 11 bases match TRBD1. V gave up 3 bases and J gave up 1 base; unmatched junction bases: 3. CDR3 length: 15 residues. CDR1 is SGHRS, CDR2 YFSETQ, per germline. As DNA, the CDR3 is TGCGCCAGCAGCTCCGGGACAGGGGGTTCCTACGAGCAGTACTTC. Protein product: CASSSGTGGSYEQYF.

V and J are TRBV11-2 and TRBJ2-7; D tentatively fits TRBD1 or TRBD2 (5 bases each). V gave up 6 bases and J gave up 4 bases, with 19 bases separating them. The CDR3 runs 15 residues. In germline, CDR1 is SGHAT, CDR2 FQNNGV. The CDR3 reads CASSLGARASYEQYF. CDR3 nucleotides: TGTGCCAGCAGTCTCGGGGCTAGAGCTTCTTACGAGCAGTACTTC.

The table lists this clone with a count of one. The chain uses TRBV7-9 and TRBJ1-1, with D hard to call. Trimming pared 1 base from V and 4 bases from J, leaving 7 bases between. Germline CDR1 SEHNR, CDR2 FQNEAQ (reference sequence). CDR3 length: 13 amino acids. The CDR3 reads CASSLGLSTEAFF. DNA for the CDR3: TGTGCCAGCAGCTTAGGTCTGAGCACTGAAGCTTTCTTT.

CDR3 in DNA: TGTGCCTCAGGCGGGACAGGGGTTTCCTACAATGAGCAGTTCTTC. The encoded protein is CASGGTGVSYNEQFF. This chain joins TRBV10-3 and TRBJ2-1, with TRBD1 matching over 10 bases. The CDR3 spans 15 residues. Trimming cost V 11 bases and J 1 base; bases outside gene matches: 8. The germline V gene has CDR1 ENHRY and CDR2 SYGVKD.

The CDR3 coding sequence is TGTGCCAGCAGCCTCCGGGACAGGGACAATTCACCCCTCCACTTT. Its translation: CASSLRDRDNSPLHF. This chain joins TRBV28 and TRBJ1-6; the match to TRBD1 covers 9 bases. The V and J ends lost 6 bases and 7 bases, in that order; junction bases with no gene match: 7. CDR1 is MDHEN and CDR2 is SYDVKM in the germline V gene. CDR3 size: 15 residues.

J is TRBJ2-5 and V is TRBV30, with TRBD2 matching 9 bases. Trimming took 3 bases from V and 10 from J; bases not matched to a gene: 9. The germline gives CDR1 GTSNPN, CDR2 SVGIG (reference sequence). CDR3 size: 13 residues. CDR3 region: CAWRVSGGMVQYF. The DNA of the CDR3 is TGTGCCTGGAGGGTCAGCGGGGGGATGGTCCAGTACTTC.

The genes are TRBV7-9 and TRBJ1-2; D is unclear. Germline assignment: CDR1 SEHNR and CDR2 FQNEAQ (reference sequence). The CDR3 length is 14 residues. V was shortened by 3 bases and J by 0 bases, with 8 bases between the two germline ends. The CDR3 loop reads CASSFLPPNYGYTF. In nucleotides, the CDR3 is TGTGCCAGCAGCTTTCTCCCACCTAACTATGGCTACACCTTC.

Points on this clone: A read error is possible here, since a much larger clone lies one base away. Distinct nucleotide sequences in the sample also encode this CDR3. This chain joins TRBV10-3 and TRBJ1-3; 10 bases align to TRBD1. Losses at the gene ends were 4 bases for V and 1 base for J; bases not matched to a gene: 1. This CDR3 comprises 15 residues. Per germline, CDR1 ENHRY and CDR2 SYGVKD. This CDR3 is CAISGTGGSGNTIYF. CDR3 coding DNA: TGTGCCATCAGTGGGACAGGGGGATCTGGAAACACCATATATTTT.

This clone was counted a single time. The chain recombines TRBV12-3 or TRBV12-4 with TRBJ1-2; D unclear. Trimming stripped 5 bases from V and 4 bases from J, with 8 bases between. There are 12 residues in the CDR3. The CDR3 DNA is TGTGCCAGCAGTCCGAACCTCTATGGCTACACCTTC. It translates to CASSPNLYGYTF.

The chain uses TRBV12-3 or TRBV12-4 and TRBJ2-1; the D gene is possibly TRBD2 (6 bases). Deletions cut 0 bases from V and 15 bases from J, with 12 bases between. CDR3 length: 12 amino acids. The CDR3 spells CASSLARTTTFF. The CDR3 DNA reads as TGTGCCAGCAGTTTAGCGAGGACTACCACGTTCTTC.

V and J are TRBV30 and TRBJ1-6, with a possible D match to TRBD1 (5 bases). CDR3 length equals 12 residues. Germline assignment: CDR1 GTSNPN and CDR2 SVGIG (reference sequence). Trimming pared 8 bases from V and 8 bases from J, leaving 13 bases between. CDR3 nucleotides: TGTGCCCTGGCCAGGGACCATTCACCCCTCCACTTT. It yields the protein CALARDHSPLHF.

This clone has a count of ten or more. The rearrangement joins TRBV18 to TRBJ1-3, with a possible D match to TRBD1 (5 bases). Germline CDR1 is KGHSH and CDR2 is LQKENI. CDR3 length: 16 residues. V was clipped by 2 bases and J by 2 bases, with 13 bases between them. The CDR3 DNA sequence: TGTGCCAGCTCACCAGTAAGGGGCCGTGCTGGAAACACCATATATTTT. Amino acid sequence: CASSPVRGRAGNTIYF.

This clone was seen a handful of times. The V and J genes are TRBV5-1 and TRBJ1-6, with 10 bases identical to TRBD1. Trimming removed 3 bases from V and 9 bases from J; junction bases left unmatched: 6. This CDR3 has 15 amino acids. Germline V gives CDR1 SGHRS, CDR2 YFSETQ. CDR3 amino acids: CASSYKGTGVSPLHF. The CDR3 nucleotides read TGCGCCAGCAGCTACAAGGGGACAGGGGTTTCACCCCTCCACTTT.

The chain carries TRBV6-5 and TRBJ1-2; 7 nucleotides agree with TRBD1. CDR1 and CDR2 (germline): MNHEY, SVGAGI. V lost 5 bases and J lost 5; bases outside the gene matches: 5. This CDR3 is 13 amino acids long. The CDR3 reads CASSRGQDYGYTF. CDR3 in DNA: TGTGCCAGCAGTCGCGGACAGGATTATGGCTACACCTTC.

The chain carries TRBV5-4 and TRBJ1-4; TRBD1 agrees at 7 bases. The V gene's germline CDR1 is SGHNT and CDR2 YYREEE (reference sequence). This CDR3 contains 14 residues. V was pared by 3 bases and J by 4 bases, with 3 bases of the junction left unmatched. CDR3 coding DNA: TGTGCCAGCAGCTCGGACAGGAATAATGAAAAACTGTTTTTT. This gives the protein CASSSDRNNEKLFF.

The chain uses TRBV12-3 or TRBV12-4 and TRBJ2-4; D unresolved. V lost 3 bases to trimming and J lost 2 bases, with 5 bases between them. The CDR3 loop spans 13 amino acids. CDR3 DNA: TGTGCCAGCAGTTTCTTCACCAAAAACATTCAGTACTTC. Translation: CASSFFTKNIQYF.

The chain is built from TRBV11-1 and TRBJ2-7; 10 bases line up with TRBD1. Germline V gives CDR1 SGHAT, CDR2 FQDESV (reference sequence). CDR3 length: 14 residues. J lost 5 bases, V lost 5 bases, and 6 bases had no gene match. For the CDR3, the DNA is TGTGCCAGCAGCCCGGACAGGGGGATGGACGAGCAGTACTTC. Translating gives CASSPDRGMDEQYF.

The rearrangement uses TRBV12-3 or TRBV12-4 and TRBJ2-1; D is undetermined. The germline V and J ends were trimmed by 8 bases and 2 bases, with 10 bases remaining between them. This CDR3 region has 13 residues. CDR3 DNA sequence: TGTGCCAGCCGAGACATACCCTACAATGAGCAGTTCTTC. Amino acid sequence: CASRDIPYNEQFF.

This clone has a handful of counts. In the same sample, other DNA sequences code for this CDR3. The chain recombines TRBV5-1 with TRBJ1-1; D not certain. The length of the CDR3 is 13 residues. Germline V gene data show CDR1 as SGHRS and CDR2 as YFSETQ. The V end lost 0 bases, the J end lost 0 bases, and 3 bases lay between the germline ends. CDR3 nucleotides: TGCGCCAGCAGCTTGGCTCTGAACACTGAAGCTTTCTTT. It codes for CASSLALNTEAFF.

This chain connects TRBV5-1 to TRBJ2-5; tentatively, D is TRBD1 or TRBD2 (6 bases each). V lost 0 bases and J lost 3, with 9 bases in between. CDR1 SGHRS and CDR2 YFSETQ come from the germline V gene. The CDR3 is 14 residues long. The CDR3 loop reads CASSLAGGEETQYF. In DNA form, the CDR3 reads TGCGCCAGCAGCTTGGCCGGGGGCGAAGAGACCCAGTACTTC.

The count of this clone is one. The chain is built from TRBV11-3 and TRBJ1-2; unclear D gene. This CDR3 comprises 13 residues. The germline V gene encodes CDR1 SGHNT and CDR2 YENEEA. Trimming cost V 4 bases and J 5 bases, with 11 bases left between them. The CDR3, as DNA: TGTGCCAGCAGCTCTAGCGCGTCATATGGCTACACCTTC. Protein sequence: CASSSSASYGYTF.

This clone was detected only once. This CDR3 reads CASSQVKGSSNQPQHF. DNA for the CDR3: TGCGCCAGCAGCCAAGTGAAGGGTAGTAGCAATCAGCCCCAGCATTTT. V gene TRBV4-1 combines with J gene TRBJ1-5, with unresolved D. V was clipped by 1 base and J by 0 bases, with 10 bases between them. This CDR3 contains 16 residues. Germline V CDR1 and CDR2: MGHRA, YSYEKL.

This clone occurred once. The chain couples TRBV3-1 (or the pseudogene TRBV3-2) to TRBJ1-1; 9 bases map to TRBD1. The CDR3 loop spans 14 amino acids. J gave up 9 bases and V 0 bases, and 5 bases lay outside the gene matches. Germline CDR1 LGHDT, CDR2 YNNKEL (reference sequence). The CDR3, as DNA: TGTGCCAGCAGCCAAGAGGACAGGGGTGAAAAAGCTTTCTTT. It translates to CASSQEDRGEKAFF.

The rearrangement uses TRBV11-2 and TRBJ1-1; D not resolved. V was clipped by 1 base and J by 0 bases, with 9 bases between them. Germline CDR1 is SGHAT and CDR2 is FQNNGV. The CDR3 spans 15 residues. CDR3 amino acids: CASSLGRNLNTEAFF. The CDR3, as DNA: TGTGCCAGCAGCTTAGGGCGTAACCTGAACACTGAAGCTTTCTTT.